Below, 14 T cell receptor beta chains from the same sample are listed, as sequenced in a study of PD-1 blockade in classical Hodgkin lymphoma (TCRdb year 2020). Receptor libraries were prepared by the immunoSEQ multiplex PCR assay. In its TCRdb copy, this immuneACCESS table keeps in-frame sequences only and misses some clones. Where compared with another copy, unresolved V genes explain less than half of these, and the others have no known cause. Here the sample has 35,000 to 50,000 clones; approximately 72% occur a single time. The ten largest clones add up to about 3% of the sample. The time point label on this specimen signifies: cycle 2 day 1 (C2D1) of nivolumab. Every trial patient had relapsed after autologous stem cell transplantation, and cohorts A, B and C differed in prior brentuximab vedotin exposure. The input for sequencing was peripheral blood mononuclear cells (PBMCs), taken before the second cycle of nivolumab. The receptors were gathered from a human donor with classical Hodgkin lymphoma.

V and J are TRBV19 and TRBJ2-2, with 8 bases aligning to TRBD1. CDR1 and CDR2 (germline): LNHDA, SQIVND (reference sequence). Losses at the gene ends were 5 bases for V and 1 base for J; bases not matched to a gene: 6. CDR3 length: 16 residues. The CDR3 here is CASSFWTGRNTGELFF. The CDR3, as DNA: TGTGCCAGTAGTTTTTGGACAGGGAGGAACACCGGGGAGCTGTTTTTT.

This clone occurred once. The V gene is TRBV7-6, the J gene TRBJ1-1, with TRBD1 identical over 7 bases. Germline V lookup: CDR1 SGHVS, CDR2 FNYEAQ. This CDR3 has 17 amino acids. With 1 base clipped from V and 1 base from J, the junction kept 9 bases outside the gene matches. The CDR3 bases are TGTGCCAGCAGCTTAGTCCAAGGTGGACAGGCGAACACTGAAGCTTTCTTT. Protein: CASSLVQGGQANTEAFF.

The genes are TRBV15 and TRBJ1-1; TRBD1 is a possible D gene (5 bases). The CDR3 spans 12 residues. Germline V gene sequence: CDR1 LNHNV, CDR2 YYDKDF (reference sequence). V lost 0 bases and J lost 8, with 7 bases in between. CDR3 nucleotide sequence: TGTGCCACCAGCAGAGATCGGACAGAAGCTTTCTTT. Its translation: CATSRDRTEAFF. Complete variable domain (other parts from reference TRBV15 and TRBJ1-1): DAMVIQNPRYQVTQFGKPVTLSCSQTLNHNVMYWYQQKSSQAPKLLFHYYDKDFNNEADTPDNFQSRRPNTSFCFLDIRSPGLGDTAMYLCATSRDRTEAFFGQGTRLTVV.

This sequence joins TRBV7-9 and TRBJ2-2; the D is unclear. The length of the CDR3 is 12 residues. Per the germline V gene, CDR1 is SEHNR and CDR2 is FQNEAQ (reference sequence). The ends were cut back, 4 bases at V and 3 bases at J, with 3 bases in the middle. CDR3 protein: CASSSDTGELFF. In DNA form, the CDR3 reads TGTGCCAGCAGCTCCGACACCGGGGAGCTGTTTTTT.

J is TRBJ2-1 and V is TRBV6-6; maybe TRBD1 (6 bases). The CDR3 covers 16 residues. Trimming removed 0 bases at V and 5 bases at J, with 14 bases between. CDR1 MNHNY and CDR2 SVGAGI come from the germline V gene (reference sequence). CDR3 loop: CASSYSTIRTDNEQFF. Written as DNA, the CDR3 is TGTGCCAGCAGTTACTCAACTATTCGGACAGACAATGAGCAGTTCTTC.

CDR3 bases: TGTGCCAGCAGCTTTGGTCGTAGAGGACGGACCGGGGAGCTGTTTTTT. Translation gives CASSFGRRGRTGELFF. The chain employs TRBV11-2 and TRBJ2-2; D gene unclear. V was cut by 3 bases and J by 5 bases, with 16 bases left in between. There are 16 residues in the CDR3. Germline-derived CDR1 and CDR2 are SGHAT and FQNNGV.

The rearrangement links TRBV9 to TRBJ1-1; D call uncertain. CDR3 length: 15 residues. V lost 0 bases and J 1 base, leaving 10 bases between the germline ends. The germline V gene encodes CDR1 SGDLS and CDR2 YYNGEE. CDR3 sequence: CASSVGSLGNTEAFF. CDR3 DNA: TGTGCCAGCAGCGTAGGGTCATTGGGGAACACTGAAGCTTTCTTT. The whole variable domain, filled in from reference TRBV9 and TRBJ1-1, reads DSGVTQTPKHLITATGQRVTLRCSPRSGDLSVYWYQQSLDQGLQFLIQYYNGEERAKGNILERFSAQQFPDLHSELNLSSLELGDSALYFCASSVGSLGNTEAFFGQGTRLTVV.

The gene calls are TRBV27 and TRBJ2-3; D is unclear. The CDR3 has 16 residues. Trimming took off 1 base at V and 0 bases at J, with 11 bases between the two ends. The V gene's germline CDR1 is MNHEY and CDR2 SMNVEV (reference sequence). The DNA for the CDR3 is TGTGCCAGCAGTTTATTGGCGGTTCGTAGCACAGATACGCAGTATTTT. Translated: CASSLLAVRSTDTQYF.

The chain carries TRBV6-6 and TRBJ2-7; 11 bases line up with TRBD1. CDR3 size: 16 residues. V was clipped by 4 bases and J by 2 bases; unmatched bases: 7. Germline lookup yields CDR1 MNHNY and CDR2 SVGAGI (reference sequence). CDR3 region: CASSLDRGRTAYEQYF. DNA for the CDR3: TGTGCCAGCAGTTTGGACAGGGGGCGTACCGCCTACGAGCAGTACTTC.

The V gene is TRBV7-2, the J gene TRBJ1-3; tentative D call: TRBD1 (5 bases). Germline V gene sequence: CDR1 SGHTA, CDR2 FQGNSA. V lost 8 bases and J lost 0, with 11 bases in between. The CDR3 has 14 amino acids. CDR3 in DNA: TGTGCCAGCGCCGAGGGGAGCTCTGGAAACACCATATATTTT. Encoded protein: CASAEGSSGNTIYF.

This clone appeared a few times. This CDR3 is also generated by other DNA sequences in the sample. The genes are TRBV7-9 and TRBJ1-1, with unresolved D. Germline-derived CDR1 and CDR2 are SEHNR and FQNEAQ (reference sequence). Trimming cost V 1 base and J 5 bases, with 11 bases left between them. The CDR3 spans 14 residues. The chain's CDR3 is CASSLVLEGTEAFF. CDR3 nucleotides: TGTGCCAGCAGCTTAGTTTTGGAAGGAACTGAAGCTTTCTTT.

This chain links TRBV27 with TRBJ2-3, with TRBD2 identical over 9 bases. There are 14 residues in the CDR3. The germline CDR1 and CDR2 sequences are MNHEY and SMNVEV (reference sequence). With 4 bases clipped from V and 5 bases from J, the junction kept 4 bases outside the gene matches. The CDR3 loop is CASSSLTSGDTQYF. Here the CDR3 DNA reads TGTGCCAGCAGTTCTCTGACTAGCGGAGATACGCAGTATTTT.

Concerning this clone: The junction shows a germline mismatch at one end, possibly a read error. The sample holds other DNA sequences that translate to the same CDR3. DNA of the CDR3: TGCGCCAGCAGCCAACGTCAGGGAGGATACGAGCAGTACTTC. It yields the protein CASSQRQGGYEQYF. This rearrangement joins TRBV7-2 to TRBJ2-7, with D possibly TRBD2 on 6 matching bases. Germline CDR1 is SGHTA and CDR2 is FQGNSA. The CDR3 has 14 residues.

There are a few counts of this clone. The rearrangement links TRBV6-5 to TRBJ2-7; D possibly corresponds to TRBD1 (5 bases). Germline V lookup: CDR1 MNHEY, CDR2 SVGAGI. Deletions cut 0 bases from V and 9 bases from J, with 18 bases between. This CDR3 comprises 15 residues. The CDR3 sequence is CASSYSVTGSQGQYF. The CDR3 nucleotides read TGTGCCAGCAGTTACTCGGTAACAGGCAGTCAGGGGCAGTACTTC.